This is a list of T cell receptor beta chains from one sample in a study of blood T cell repertoires in COVID-19. The method was immunoSEQ multiplex PCR; TCRdb's version includes in-frame clones alone and lacks a portion of them. This sample yields over 35,000 clones, of which around 80% are seen a single time; about 40% belongs to the top ten. What was sequenced was peripheral blood. All receptors come from a man aged 35 to 55 with active or convalescent COVID-19. Both conserved end residues are part of each CDR3. D genes are given only for firm matches. A row's size may be missing; if present it is once, few, many or a size class.

CDR3: CASSGSQKFEQYF; DNA: TGTGCCAGTAGTGGATCACAGAAATTCGAGCAGTACTTC; J: TRBJ2-7; D: .; V: TRBV19; length: 13; size: .
CDR3: CASSRELAGTEAFF; DNA: TGTGCCAGCAGCCGGGAATTGGCGGGAACTGAAGCTTTCTTT; J: TRBJ1-1; D: .; V: TRBV7-2; length: 14; size: .
CDR3: CASSSLLRQGAYNEQFF; DNA: TGTGCCAGCAGCTCCCTACTGAGGCAGGGGGCCTACAATGAGCAGTTCTTC; J: TRBJ2-1; D: TRBD1; V: TRBV5-6; length: 17; size: .
CDR3: CASSPGHSGANVLTF; DNA: TGTGCCAGTAGTCCCGGACATTCTGGGGCCAACGTCCTGACTTTC; J: TRBJ2-6; D: .; V: TRBV19; length: 15; size: .
CDR3: CASSLPPGQGHNEQFF; DNA: TGTGCCAGCAGCCTACCGCCGGGACAGGGGCACAATGAGCAGTTCTTC; J: TRBJ2-1; D: TRBD1; V: TRBV28; length: 16; size: .
CDR3: CASSILVGKVSANTEAFF; DNA: TGTGCCAGTAGTATTTTGGTCGGGAAGGTCTCAGCGAACACTGAAGCTTTCTTT; J: TRBJ1-1; D: .; V: TRBV19; length: 18; size: .
CDR3: CASSLVRLAVYNEQFF; DNA: TGTGCCAGCAGCTTAGTAAGGCTAGCGGTCTACAATGAGCAGTTCTTC; J: TRBJ2-1; D: TRBD2; V: TRBV7-2; length: 16; size: .
CDR3: CASSLGHMIYGYTF; DNA: TGTGCCAGCAGCTTGGGACACATGATCTATGGCTACACCTTC; J: TRBJ1-2; D: .; V: TRBV7-8; length: 14; size: .
CDR3: CASMTGESYGYTF; DNA: TGTGCCAGTATGACGGGGGAAAGCTATGGCTACACCTTC; J: TRBJ1-2; D: .; V: TRBV19; length: 13; size: .
CDR3: CAWCWRGNIQYF; DNA: TGTGCCTGGTGCTGGAGGGGAAACATTCAGTACTTC; J: TRBJ2-4; D: .; V: TRBV30; length: 12; size: .
CDR3: CASSPRQGAGNEQFF; DNA: TGTGCCAGCAGCCCGAGACAGGGGGCTGGAAATGAGCAGTTCTTC; J: TRBJ2-1; D: TRBD1; V: TRBV5-4; length: 15; size: .
CDR3: CATSGLTSGGINEQFF; DNA: TGTGCCACCAGCGGGCTGACTAGCGGGGGCATCAATGAGCAGTTCTTC; J: TRBJ2-1; D: TRBD2; V: TRBV15; length: 16; size: .
CDR3: CASMDSGPYEQYF; DNA: TGTGCCAGCATGGACTCCGGACCCTACGAGCAGTACTTC; J: TRBJ2-7; D: .; V: TRBV2; length: 13; size: .
CDR3: CASSVVGLDDEQYF; DNA: TGTGCCAGCAGCGTAGTCGGACTAGACGACGAGCAGTACTTC; J: TRBJ2-7; D: TRBD2; V: TRBV9; length: 14; size: few
CDR3: CASSSSLGGEVDEQFF; DNA: TGTGCCAGCAGCAGCTCCCTAGGGGGGGAGGTGGATGAGCAGTTCTTC; J: TRBJ2-1; D: .; V: TRBV28; length: 16; size: .
CDR3: CASRQGARNEQFF; DNA: TGTGCCAGCAGACAGGGGGCGCGCAATGAGCAGTTCTTC; J: TRBJ2-1; D: TRBD1; V: TRBV25-1; length: 13; size: .
CDR3: CASSLGDRANYGYTF; DNA: TGTGCCAGCAGTTTAGGGGACAGGGCTAACTATGGCTACACCTTC; J: TRBJ1-2; D: TRBD1; V: TRBV28; length: 15; size: .
CDR3: CASSLSGGLNNEQFF; DNA: TGTGCCAGCAGCTTGTCAGGGGGTTTAAACAATGAGCAGTTCTTC; J: TRBJ2-1; D: TRBD1; V: TRBV7-6; length: 15; size: .
CDR3: CASSPLDRDRAGELFF; DNA: TGTGCCAGCAGCCCTCTGGACAGGGATCGCGCCGGGGAGCTGTTTTTT; J: TRBJ2-2; D: TRBD1; V: TRBV7-3; length: 16; size: .
CDR3: CAWARQGAGTEAFF; DNA: TGTGCCTGGGCCAGACAGGGGGCGGGCACTGAAGCTTTCTTT; J: TRBJ1-1; D: TRBD1; V: TRBV30; length: 14; size: .
CDR3: CASSKGLPGGDTQYF; DNA: TGTGCCAGCAGTAAGGGACTTCCTGGGGGAGATACGCAGTATTTT; J: TRBJ2-3; D: .; V: TRBV25-1; length: 15; size: .
CDR3: CASSAREFPPGNEQFF; DNA: TGTGCCAGCAGCGCACGGGAGTTCCCACCCGGCAATGAGCAGTTCTTC; J: TRBJ2-1; D: .; V: TRBV9; length: 16; size: .
CDR3: CSVPGQSSYNEQFF; DNA: TGCAGCGTTCCGGGACAGAGCTCCTACAATGAGCAGTTCTTC; J: TRBJ2-1; D: TRBD1; V: TRBV29-1; length: 14; size: .
CDR3: CASSESGENTEAFF; DNA: TGCGCCAGCAGTGAATCCGGGGAGAACACTGAAGCTTTCTTT; J: TRBJ1-1; D: .; V: TRBV10-1; length: 14; size: .
CDR3: CASMVDTGAIGYTF; DNA: TGTGCCAGCATGGTTGATACAGGGGCTATAGGCTACACCTTC; J: TRBJ1-2; D: TRBD1; V: TRBV2; length: 14; size: .
CDR3: CASSFFSDSPLHF; DNA: TGTGCCAGTAGTTTCTTCTCGGATTCACCCCTCCACTTT; J: TRBJ1-6; D: .; V: TRBV19; length: 13; size: .
CDR3: CASSRREGRETQYF; DNA: TGTGCCAGCAGCAGGCGGGAGGGCCGGGAGACCCAGTACTTC; J: TRBJ2-5; D: TRBD2; V: TRBV7-9; length: 14; size: .
CDR3: CASGLAAASGGHSYEQFF; DNA: TGTGCTAGTGGTTTGGCGGCCGCTAGCGGGGGACATTCCTATGAGCAGTTCTTC; J: TRBJ2-1; D: TRBD2; V: TRBV12-5; length: 18; size: once
CDR3: CASSHPGGLAGGPLPYEQYF; DNA: TGCGCCAGCAGTCATCCAGGGGGACTAGCGGGAGGGCCTCTTCCCTACGAGCAGTACTTC; J: TRBJ2-7; D: TRBD2; V: TRBV5-1; length: 20; size: .
CDR3: CASSWIDSDGYTF; DNA: TGCGCCAGCAGCTGGATAGACAGCGATGGCTACACCTTC; J: TRBJ1-2; D: .; V: TRBV5-1; length: 13; size: .
CDR3: CASSLEGVETQYF; DNA: TGCGCCAGCAGCTTGGAGGGGGTGGAGACCCAGTACTTC; J: TRBJ2-5; D: .; V: TRBV5-1; length: 13; size: .
CDR3: CSVVDPAGTEAFF; DNA: TGCAGCGTCGTAGACCCTGCGGGGACTGAAGCTTTCTTT; J: TRBJ1-1; D: .; V: TRBV29-1; length: 13; size: few
CDR3: CASSLKGEGYYGYTF; DNA: TGTGCCAGCAGCTTAAAAGGGGAGGGCTACTATGGCTACACCTTC; J: TRBJ1-2; D: .; V: TRBV7-9; length: 15; size: few
CDR3: CASSEGRATGVGEAFF; DNA: TGTGCCAGCAGTGAAGGGCGGGCGACAGGGGTCGGTGAAGCTTTCTTT; J: TRBJ1-1; D: TRBD1; V: TRBV6-1; length: 16; size: .
CDR3: CASSAGSGTEAFF; DNA: TGTGCCAGCAGTGCTGGGAGTGGGACTGAAGCTTTCTTT; J: TRBJ1-1; D: .; V: TRBV2; length: 13; size: .
CDR3: CASSQEEGYEQYF; DNA: TGCGCCAGCAGCCAAGAGGAGGGCTACGAGCAGTACTTC; J: TRBJ2-7; D: .; V: TRBV4-3; length: 13; size: .
CDR3: CASSYSSENSPLHF; DNA: TGTGCCAGCAGTTACTCGAGTGAAAATTCACCCCTCCACTTT; J: TRBJ1-6; D: .; V: TRBV6-6; length: 14; size: .
CDR3: CASSTWGGGYEQYF; DNA: TGTGCCAGCAGCACCTGGGGCGGGGGCTACGAGCAGTACTTC; J: TRBJ2-7; D: TRBD2; V: TRBV5-6; length: 14; size: .
CDR3: CASSYRGQSYGYTF; DNA: TGTGCCAGCAGTTACAGGGGGCAGTCCTATGGCTACACCTTC; J: TRBJ1-2; D: TRBD1; V: TRBV6-5; length: 14; size: .
CDR3: CASSHSTRNTGELFF; DNA: TGTGCCAGCAGTCACTCCACACGGAACACCGGGGAGCTGTTTTTT; J: TRBJ2-2; D: .; V: TRBV6-2/TRBV6-3; length: 15; size: .
CDR3: CASCPGSETGELFF; DNA: TGTGCCAGCTGCCCAGGGTCGGAGACCGGGGAGCTGTTTTTT; J: TRBJ2-2; D: .; V: TRBV18; length: 14; size: .
CDR3: CAWSVRVSGGGTGELFF; DNA: TGTGCCTGGAGTGTACGGGTGAGCGGAGGCGGTACCGGGGAGCTGTTTTTT; J: TRBJ2-2; D: .; V: TRBV30; length: 17; size: .
CDR3: CAWTPLATGYTEQFF; DNA: TGTGCCTGGACCCCTTTGGCGACAGGGTATACTGAGCAGTTCTTC; J: TRBJ2-1; D: TRBD1; V: TRBV30; length: 15; size: .
CDR3: CASSLWGADLDDGYTF; DNA: TGTGCCAGCAGCTTGTGGGGCGCGGACCTTGACGATGGCTACACCTTC; J: TRBJ1-2; D: .; V: TRBV5-6; length: 16; size: .
CDR3: CASSQETGFYNEQFF; DNA: TGCGCCAGCAGCCAAGAAACAGGGTTTTACAATGAGCAGTTCTTC; J: TRBJ2-1; D: .; V: TRBV4-3; length: 15; size: .
CDR3: CASSEGQGAYGYTF; DNA: TGTGCCAGCAGTGAGGGACAGGGGGCATATGGCTACACCTTC; J: TRBJ1-2; D: TRBD1; V: TRBV6-1; length: 14; size: .
CDR3: CSATGGGGAFF; DNA: TGCAGTGCTACAGGGGGCGGGGGAGCTTTCTTT; J: TRBJ1-1; D: TRBD1; V: TRBV20-1; length: 11; size: .
CDR3: CATSGSPLKGRIGEGLLGEQFF; DNA: TGTGCCACCAGTGGCTCACCGCTTAAAGGGCGTATCGGGGAGGGCCTCCTCGGTGAGCAGTTCTTC; J: TRBJ2-1; D: TRBD2; V: TRBV24-1; length: 22; size: .
CDR3: CASSTDSWTEAFF; DNA: TGTGCCAGCAGCACGGACAGTTGGACTGAAGCTTTCTTT; J: TRBJ1-1; D: .; V: TRBV11-3; length: 13; size: .
CDR3: CASSAGLAGYNGGQFF; DNA: TGTGCCAGCAGCGCGGGACTAGCGGGCTACAATGGAGGGCAGTTCTTC; J: TRBJ2-1; D: TRBD2; V: TRBV9; length: 16; size: .
CDR3: CASSYVAGTEAFF; DNA: TGTGCCAGCAGTTACGTGGCGGGGACTGAAGCTTTCTTT; J: TRBJ1-1; D: .; V: TRBV6-5; length: 13; size: .
CDR3: CALRGNIGTEAFF; DNA: TGTGCCTTAAGGGGGAATATAGGCACTGAAGCTTTCTTT; J: TRBJ1-1; D: .; V: TRBV30; length: 13; size: .